This TCR beta chain was obtained from a study of blood T cells in healthy people across ages. Only one count was recorded for this clonotype. For the second PCR, which ran for about 6 to 11 cycles, a sample-barcoded 5' primer and a J-beta primer mix were used. TCRdb ran MiXCR on the 5' RACE reads and lists one entry per CDR3 protein. This sample has 1,300,000 or so distinct CDR3 sequences, with approximately 59% found just once. Sequencing used blood. The source is a man aged 18 to 29 in good health.

The CDR3 region has the DNA TGTGCCAGCAGCTCTAGGCAGACAGACAGCACAGATACGCAGTATTTT. As protein: CASSSRQTDSTDTQYF. J is TRBJ2-3 and V is TRBV7-2; a weak D match, TRBD1 (5 bases). CDR1 is SGHTA and CDR2 is FQGNSA in the germline V gene. The CDR3 runs to 16 residues. V dropped 4 bases and J dropped 0 bases, with 14 bases sitting between them.